This TCR beta chain emerged from a study of blood T cells in healthy people across ages. Overall study results and limits: Not knowing donor CMV status may have confounded expanded clonotype changes. A roughly linear age-dependent decrease characterized TCR beta diversity per million T cells.

The use of a sample-barcoded 5' primer and a J-beta primer mix characterized a second PCR of roughly 6 to 11 cycles. Every sample gave at least 2.5 million paired-end reads containing CDR3. MiXCR, run by TCRdb on the 5' RACE reads, gives a single entry per CDR3 protein. The sample has approximately 800,000 distinct CDR3 sequences; 62% are singletons. This clonotype has more than one count but fewer than ten. Its target is not known. The sequencing sample was made of blood. The clonotype originates from a young man in good health.

DNA for the CDR3: TGCAGCGTTGACGCTGGGAATGAGCAGTTCTTC. Its protein is CSVDAGNEQFF. The chain recombines TRBV29-1 with TRBJ2-1; no clear D. The V end was cut by 3 bases, the J end by 7 bases, with 7 bases between. Germline-derived CDR1 and CDR2 are SQVTM and ANQGSEA. The CDR3 has 11 residues.